The clone carrying this TCR beta chain was counted once. The germline gives CDR1 SGHRS, CDR2 YFSETQ. CDR3 length equals 16 residues. The V end was cut by 0 bases, the J end by 0 bases, with 9 bases between. This record belongs to a study of T cell changes during pregnancy in multiple sclerosis. Here immunoSEQ multiplex PCR was the method, and the copy in TCRdb shows in-frame clones only, minus some. The sample includes some 70,000 clones, roughly 92% of them seen just once. The TCR sequence derives from a female donor in good health, enrolled as a control in a pregnancy study. The V call is TRBV5-1, the J call TRBJ2-2; D might be TRBD2 (5 bases). The input for sequencing was peripheral blood, taken after pregnancy. CDR3 protein: CASSLVGVSNTGELFF. In nucleotides, the CDR3 is TGCGCCAGCAGCTTGGTCGGGGTATCGAACACCGGGGAGCTGTTTTTT.